A single sample is the source of the 3 T cell receptor beta chains below, sequenced in a study of Graves' ophthalmopathy and Graves' hyperthyroidism. Beta-chain TCR CDR3 regions were amplified from RNA transcripts. HTBI-primed first-round RT-PCR preceded second-round multiplex PCR. One entry per CDR3 protein results from TCRdb running MiXCR on the multiplex PCR reads. The table lists under 350,000 distinct CDR3 sequences, roughly 15% of them singletons, with 12% in the top ten. The sample taken for sequencing was peripheral blood. Source of these receptors: an adult man with Graves' ophthalmopathy.

This clonotype was counted at least ten times. The chain employs TRBV7-8 and TRBJ2-5; D call uncertain. Germline CDR1 SGHVS, CDR2 FQNEAQ. The CDR3 totals 11 residues. The CDR3 loop reads CRQPIQETQYF. The DNA of the CDR3 is TGTCGTCAGCCGATACAAGAGACCCAGTACTTC.

This clonotype was counted at least ten times. The gene calls are TRBV2 and TRBJ2-5; D might be TRBD2 (6 bases). The V gene's germline CDR1 is SNHLY and CDR2 FYNNEI. This CDR3 region has 12 residues. For the CDR3, the DNA is TGTGCAACATCGGGGGATGCGGAGACCCAGTACTTC. Translated: CATSGDAETQYF.

This clonotype was found many times. The chain uses TRBV6-2 or TRBV6-3 and TRBJ2-7, with no clear D. The length of the CDR3 is 14 residues. Germline loops: CDR1 MNHEY, CDR2 SVGEGT. V lost 2 bases, J lost 9 bases, and 17 bases lay in between. Written as DNA, the CDR3 is TGTGCCAGCAGTTACGAAGTGTCATCGACCGTGCAGTACTTC. Its translation: CASSYEVSSTVQYF.